Below, 13 T cell receptor beta chains from the same sample are listed, as sequenced in a study of Ad26.COV2.S vaccination and SARS-CoV-2 variants. The table came from immunoSEQ multiplex PCR; TCRdb's copy has only in-frame clones and leaves some out. The sample yields about 350,000 clones, around 89% seen once. The treatment denotes: some 19 received Ad26.COV2.S at low or high dose, single or two shots; a few received placebo; per-sample allocation not given. Material that was analyzed had been drawn on day 63 after the first vaccine or placebo injection. Here the sequenced sample was peripheral blood, taken in a trial of Ad26.COV2.S vaccine versus placebo. These receptors came from a person aged 18-65 years who received the Ad26.COV2.S COVID-19 vaccine or a placebo.

This chain uses TRBV5-6 with TRBJ1-6; D ambiguous. This CDR3 is 16 amino acids long. V lost 4 bases to trimming and J lost 5 bases, with 16 bases between them. Germline values: CDR1 SGHDT, CDR2 YYEEEE. Here the CDR3 DNA reads TGTGCCAGCAGCACAGCCGGGCAACTGAATAATTCACCCCTCCACTTT. Protein product: CASSTAGQLNNSPLHF.

This sequence joins TRBV30 and TRBJ2-5, with D possibly matching TRBD2 (5 bases). V was shortened by 3 bases and J by 2 bases, with 10 bases between the two germline ends. CDR3 size: 13 residues. Germline loops: CDR1 GTSNPN, CDR2 SVGIG (reference sequence). CDR3 in amino acids: CAWRTTGQETQYF. The DNA of the CDR3 is TGTGCCTGGAGAACTACGGGACAAGAGACCCAGTACTTC.

CDR3 protein: CASSSLSYEQYF. For the CDR3, the DNA is TGTGCCAGCAGTTCCCTCTCCTACGAGCAGTACTTC. The chain has TRBV6-2 or TRBV6-3 and TRBJ2-7, with D uncertain. The V gene lost 4 bases and the J gene lost 0 bases, with 4 bases spanning the gap. The germline V gene encodes CDR1 MNHEY and CDR2 SVGEGT. CDR3 size: 12 residues.

This chain joins TRBV28 and TRBJ1-4, with TRBD1 matching over 12 bases. Trimming at V came to 4 bases and at J to 10 bases, leaving 4 bases not matched to a gene. This CDR3 has 14 residues. Germline V lookup: CDR1 MDHEN, CDR2 SYDVKM. The DNA of the CDR3 is TGTGCCAGCAGTTCCCGGGACAGGGGGCGAAAACTGTTTTTT. Protein sequence: CASSSRDRGRKLFF.

The chain employs TRBV5-1 and TRBJ2-1; TRBD1 is a possible D gene (5 bases). With 1 base removed from V and 8 bases from J, the gap between germline ends came to 13 bases. There are 14 residues in the CDR3. Germline CDR1 and CDR2: SGHRS and YFSETQ. Written as DNA, the CDR3 is TGCGCCAGCAGCTTGCGGGCAGGGTATCATGAGCAGTTCTTC. It codes for CASSLRAGYHEQFF.

This clone has just one count. The CDR3 sequence: CASRQRELADTQYF. CDR3 nucleotide sequence: TGTGCCAGTCGACAGCGGGAGCTAGCAGATACGCAGTATTTT. V is TRBV19 and J is TRBJ2-3; 8 positions agree with TRBD2. The CDR3 has 14 amino acids. Per the germline V gene, CDR1 is LNHDA and CDR2 is SQIVND (reference sequence). V was pared by 8 bases and J by 4 bases, with 8 bases of the junction left unmatched.

This clone was seen just once. This chain links TRBV25-1 with TRBJ2-6; 8 nucleotides match TRBD1. CDR1 MGHDK and CDR2 SYGVNS come from the germline V gene. The CDR3 has 16 amino acids. Germline trimming cut 4 bases from V and 2 bases from J; bases unmatched to any gene: 4. This chain's CDR3 is CASSGDRLPGANVLTF. For the CDR3, the DNA is TGTGCCAGCAGTGGGGACAGGCTCCCTGGGGCCAACGTCCTGACTTTC.

The genes are TRBV9 and TRBJ2-5, with a possible D match to TRBD1 (5 bases). The CDR3 spans 15 residues. From germline, CDR1 is SGDLS and CDR2 YYNGEE. Trimming shortened V by 3 bases and J by 2 bases, and 14 bases separated the two germline ends. The CDR3 region is CASSATPRQQETQYF. CDR3 nucleotide sequence: TGTGCCAGCAGCGCCACTCCCAGACAGCAAGAGACCCAGTACTTC. The full variable domain, completed using reference TRBV9 and TRBJ2-5, is DSGVTQTPKHLITATGQRVTLRCSPRSGDLSVYWYQQSLDQGLQFLIQYYNGEERAKGNILERFSAQQFPDLHSELNLSSLELGDSALYFCASSATPRQQETQYFGPGTRLLVL.

This clone is a singleton in its sample. This chain uses TRBV4-2 with TRBJ2-5, with TRBD1 as a possible D gene (6 bases). Per germline, CDR1 LGHNA and CDR2 YNFKEQ. With 2 bases removed from V and 2 bases from J, the gap between germline ends came to 12 bases. This CDR3 is built from 15 residues. The CDR3 region is CASSQYPGEQETQYF. For the CDR3, the DNA is TGTGCCAGCAGCCAATATCCAGGGGAGCAAGAGACCCAGTACTTC.

This sequence joins TRBV2 and TRBJ2-1; D remains unclear. V lost 5 bases and J 0 bases, leaving 8 bases between the germline ends. This CDR3 comprises 14 residues. The germline CDR1 and CDR2 sequences are SNHLY and FYNNEI. The CDR3 is CASSQPSSYNEQFF. The CDR3, as DNA: TGTGCCAGCAGTCAGCCGAGCTCCTACAATGAGCAGTTCTTC.

The chain is built from TRBV5-1 and TRBJ1-1; D remains ambiguous. Trimming stripped 6 bases from V and 1 base from J, with 10 bases between. Germline-derived CDR1 and CDR2 are SGHRS and YFSETQ. The CDR3 is 13 amino acids. The CDR3 DNA sequence: TGCGCCAGCAAGAGCGGCGAGAACACTGAAGCTTTCTTT. Residues: CASKSGENTEAFF.

The rearrangement uses TRBV12-3 or TRBV12-4 and TRBJ1-3, with D tentatively TRBD1 (5 bases). This CDR3 comprises 13 residues. Trimming shortened V by 9 bases and J by 6 bases, and 15 bases separated the two germline ends. The DNA of the CDR3 is TGTGCCAGTCGACAGACACTGCAAAACACCATATATTTT. Protein product: CASRQTLQNTIYF.

The rearrangement uses TRBV19 and TRBJ1-6; maybe TRBD1 (5 bases). CDR3 length: 14 residues. V lost 2 bases, J lost 7 bases, and 9 bases lay in between. Germline assignment: CDR1 LNHDA and CDR2 SQIVND (reference sequence). CDR3 coding DNA: TGTGCCAGTAGTATATCAGGGCCAAATTCACCCCTCCACTTT. Encoded protein: CASSISGPNSPLHF.